Shown below are 9 T cell receptor beta chains from a single sample sequenced in a study of T cells in Graves' hyperthyroidism and ophthalmopathy. Researchers took RNA transcripts and amplified the TCR beta CDR3 regions from them. The TCR CDR3 was amplified in a first-round RT-PCR using the HTBI primer set. One entry per CDR3 protein results from TCRdb running MiXCR on the multiplex PCR reads. The sample contains hundreds of thousands of distinct CDR3 sequences, approximately 15% of which appear only once. The specimen sequenced was blood. These receptors were taken from a woman in her twenties or thirties with Graves' hyperthyroidism that later progressed to Graves' ophthalmopathy.

There are many counts of this clonotype. The chain carries TRBV29-1 and TRBJ1-1; D is unclear. V lost 7 bases, J lost 3 bases, and 12 bases lay in between. CDR1 is SQVTM, CDR2 ANQGSEA, per germline. CDR3 length equals 12 residues. CDR3 amino acids: CSGIREDTEAFF. CDR3 DNA sequence: TGCAGCGGAATCCGGGAAGACACTGAAGCTTTCTTT.

This chain joins TRBV20-1 and TRBJ2-3, with 14 bases identical to TRBD2. CDR1 is DFQATT, CDR2 SNEGSKA, per germline (reference sequence). This CDR3 has 13 amino acids. The CDR3 here is CRGTSGSGDTQYF. The CDR3 nucleotides read TGCAGGGGGACTAGCGGGAGTGGTGATACGCAGTATTTT.

This clonotype appeared a few times. The chain has TRBV29-1 and TRBJ2-3; TRBD2 matches 7 bases. The ends lost 7 bases at V and 0 bases at J; junction bases unmatched: 4. This CDR3 is built from 13 residues. Germline CDR1 SQVTM, CDR2 ANQGSEA. The CDR3 nucleotides read TGCAGCGCGGAGGGACTAAGCACAGATACGCAGTATTTT. Translation gives CSAEGLSTDTQYF.

This clonotype was counted at least ten times. The chain employs TRBV18 and TRBJ1-1; no clear D. The CDR3 has 15 residues. Germline values: CDR1 KGHSH, CDR2 LQKENI. V was trimmed by 2 bases and J by 1 base, leaving 11 bases between them. The CDR3 protein is CASSPGYQPNTEAFF. DNA for the CDR3: TGTGCCAGCTCACCAGGGTACCAGCCGAACACTGAAGCTTTCTTT.

J is TRBJ2-5 and V is TRBV29-1; D gene unclear. CDR1 is SQVTM, CDR2 ANQGSEA, per germline. CDR3 length equals 12 residues. Trimming shortened V by 4 bases and J by 0 bases, and 6 bases separated the two germline ends. The CDR3 sequence: CSVADHQETQYF. In nucleotides, the CDR3 is TGCAGCGTTGCGGACCACCAAGAGACCCAGTACTTC.

The V gene is TRBV7-6, the J gene TRBJ1-2, with D possibly being TRBD1 (6 bases). The germline CDR1 and CDR2 sequences are SGHVS and FNYEAQ. V lost 5 bases, J lost 2 bases, and 9 bases lay in between. The CDR3 has 13 amino acids. CDR3: CASSAGENYGYTF. In DNA form, the CDR3 reads TGTGCCAGCAGCGCAGGGGAGAACTATGGCTACACCTTC.

This clonotype was counted many times. V is TRBV30 and J is TRBJ1-5; D call uncertain. Deletions cut 0 bases from V and 2 bases from J, with 11 bases between. The CDR3 is 15 residues long. From germline, CDR1 is GTSNPN and CDR2 SVGIG (reference sequence). DNA for the CDR3: TGTGCCTGGAGTGTAGGCAGTGCGGGCAATCAGCCCCAGCATTTT. Its translation is CAWSVGSAGNQPQHF.

This chain links TRBV25-1 with TRBJ2-5; weak D call: TRBD2 (6 bases). Trimming left V 4 bases short and J 1 base short, with 13 bases between. Germline CDR1 reads MGHDK; CDR2 reads SYGVNS. The CDR3 runs to 15 residues. CDR3 nucleotide sequence: TGTGCCAGCAGTGGGGCCGGGACTTCCCAAGAGACCCAGTACTTC. Protein sequence: CASSGAGTSQETQYF. Together with reference TRBV25-1 and TRBJ2-5, the CDR3 gives the full variable domain: EADIYQTPRYLVIGTGKKITLECSQTMGHDKMYWYQQDPGMELHLIHYSYGVNSTEKGDLSSESTVSRIRTEHFPLTLESARPSHTSQYLCASSGAGTSQETQYFGPGTRLLVL.

The table lists this clonotype with many counts. The chain employs TRBV27 and TRBJ1-1, with 9 bases lining up with TRBD1. V lost 1 base, J lost 2 bases, and 5 bases stayed unmatched. The CDR3 totals 16 residues. Looked up from germline, CDR1 is MNHEY and CDR2 is SMNVEV (reference sequence). DNA for the CDR3: TGTGCCAGCAGTTTATACCCGGGACAGGGTAACACTGAAGCTTTCTTT. It encodes CASSLYPGQGNTEAFF.